The T cell receptor (beta chain) under discussion was sequenced for a study of shared clonotypes between healthy human individuals (dated by TCRdb to 2020 to 2021). Context from the whole study: The cohort included three men and a couple of women between 18 and 49 years of age. The study deeply sequenced blood TCR repertoires of about five healthy adults to estimate repertoire size and the extent of clonotype sharing between individuals. For each donor, CD4 naive and CD4 memory were each run on three plates, CD8 naive on two plates, and CD8 memory on one plate. Between about 0.9 and 9 billion PBMCs per donor were obtained by leukapheresis. Different laboratories and diverse techniques were used to prepare libraries and sequence TCR repertoires, to increase sequencing depth and limit assay-specific biases.

V is shortened by 3 bases, J by 4 bases, and the region joining them spans 6 bases. The CDR3 measures 12 amino acids from cysteine to phenylalanine. Only CDR3 DNA remains: 36 bases, in frame from the first base. CDR1 SGHDT and CDR2 YYEEEE were looked up in the germline V gene. TCR CDR3 regions were amplified from genomic DNA by multiplex PCR using the deep immunoSEQ assay. For each cell subset, the extracted genomic DNA was distributed evenly across all wells of several immunoSEQ 96-well plates, and each plate served as one replicate. For sorted subsets, around 200 ng genomic DNA, equal to about 30,000 T cell genomes, was loaded into each replicate PCR. The purified libraries were quantified using a Qubit 3.0 fluorometer, sized with a Bioanalyzer 2100, and then quantified again using the KAPA Library Quantification kit. Every immunoSEQ 96-well plate was sequenced on a separate single-read 150-cycle Illumina NextSeq 550 flow cell. From the authors' description of their analysis: Because the immunoSEQ output held only junctional sequences and lacked quality scores, the filtering could not match the filtering applied to full-length reads. Sequences were annotated with PyIR, a Python wrapper for IgBLAST v1.9, and V/J genes and CDR3 were assigned using IMGT germline references. Reads with weak V/J assignments (E-value above 1e-6), missing CDR3, stop codons, out-of-frame junctions, or ambiguous translated residues were removed. V3J clonotypes were defined by identical inferred V gene, J gene, and CDR3 amino acid sequence. Percentage overlap between repertoires was computed as shared unique clonotypes divided by the size of the smaller repertoire. Three approaches were used to assess repertoire richness: RTK rarefaction, the Chao1 estimator, and Recon v2.1 estimates of unobserved clonotypes. OLGA was used to compute generation probabilities for all TCRbeta clonotypes that the gDNA method yielded from a few donors. Entries here come from immuneACCESS through TCRdb and include only in-frame sequences with V and J called. Some clones fail to appear in such tables; in the studies checked, an unresolved V gene covers under half of the shortfall, and the cause of the remainder is unknown. For V, J and clone size, that table is used; D and trimming come from the DNA. Here the sample has over a million clones; less than 99% occur a single time. Together, the top ten hold roughly 0.35% of the sample.

The donors were healthy, HIV-negative adults who had no recently reported acute infections or vaccinations. Every donor was a Caucasian adult residing in Nashville, Tennessee, USA. CD4+ T cells were enriched by magnetic negative selection; naive cells were then positively selected on CD45RA, and the negative fraction formed the memory subset. Blood was collected by leukapheresis, and PBMCs were isolated by Ficoll-Histopaque density gradient centrifugation and then cryopreserved in liquid nitrogen vapor phase. Analytical flow cytometry was used to check the purity and quantity of each magnetically sorted T cell population. Genomic DNA was isolated from every sorted fraction and measured by UV absorbance on a Nanodrop 2000c. The paper as a whole reports these results and caveats: Incomplete sequencing was indicated by rarefaction of sorted-subset datasets, despite the large sequencing depth. Based on pairwise subsampling, the degree of clonotype sharing among donors was expected to be affected by sequencing depth. Compared with non-shared clonotypes, clonotypes shared by all four sorted-subset donors had higher generation probabilities. Sampling was restricted to blood, and TCR repertoires in tissues likely differ from the TCR repertoires found in blood. Naive subsets generally had larger estimated clonotype richness than memory subsets. About 4.5% of naive CD4, 3% to 3.5% of naive CD8, 2.3% of memory CD4, and 0.35% to 0.4% of memory CD8 clonotypes were shared across a few donors. Because the study included a small number of donors, the genetic and exposure-history diversity represented was limited.

Comments on this clone: This clone's antigen is unknown. There are no base qualities to consult, and no much larger clone falls within one base.

Input material: naive CD4+ T cells sorted from blood. The cell subset or site label, as the study defines it: CD45RA+ positively selected. The receptor was derived from a man aged 25 to 45 in good health. This sequence uses TRBV5-6 and TRBJ2-3, with an unclear D gene assignment. The sequenced DNA is TGTGCCAGCAGCTACCCTCCAGATACGCAGTATTTT. This is translated as CASSYPPDTQYF.